The 10 T cell receptor beta chains below all came from one sample that was sequenced in a study of T-cell reconstitution after alpha-beta-depleted transplantation in children. Researchers prepared the TCRbeta library using unique molecular identifiers, the study reports. TCRdb re-derived calls from the PCR reads in MiXCR, one entry per CDR3 protein. The top ten hold roughly 2.5% of the sample, which has approximately 520,000 distinct CDR3 sequences, about 33% seen once. The sequences come from PBMCs from the stem cell graft donor, collected from the stem cell graft. The source is a human donor who donated a stem cell graft to a child with aplastic anemia.

The rearrangement joins TRBV29-1 to TRBJ2-7; either TRBD1 or TRBD2 may fit D (5 bases each). The V end lost 7 bases, the J end lost 2 bases, and 18 bases lay between the germline ends. The CDR3 has 14 amino acids. Germline CDR1 SQVTM, CDR2 ANQGSEA. CDR3 nucleotide sequence: TGCAGCGCGTACATCCGGGACGGAGCCTACGAGCAGTACGTC. It translates to CSAYIRDGAYEQYV.

The rearrangement uses TRBV3-1 and TRBJ2-4; 10 bases are shared with TRBD2. The CDR3 totals 16 residues. Germline V gene sequence: CDR1 LGHDT, CDR2 YNNKEL (reference sequence). J was trimmed by 6 bases and V by 5 bases; bases with no gene match: 10. The CDR3 loop reads CASSATGTSVLNIQYF. CDR3 nucleotides: TGTGCCAGCAGCGCTACAGGGACTAGCGTCTTAAACATTCAGTACTTC.

The J gene is TRBJ2-3, the V gene TRBV12-3 or TRBV12-4; D not certain. V was shortened by 3 bases and J by 6 bases, with 10 bases between the two germline ends. The CDR3 length is 13 residues. The CDR3 nucleotides are TGTGCCAGCAGTTTTAAGGGCCGCGATACGCAGTATTTT. Its protein product is CASSFKGRDTQYF.

The V call is TRBV5-6, the J call TRBJ2-7; 8 bases are shared with TRBD2. V shed 2 bases and J 7 bases; nucleotides not matched to a gene: 11. The CDR3 runs to 15 residues. Germline V gene data show CDR1 as SGHDT and CDR2 as YYEEEE. The chain's CDR3 is CASSFTGTRGKEQYF. The CDR3 coding sequence is TGTGCCAGCAGCTTTACTGGGACTAGGGGAAAGGAGCAGTACTTC.

This chain joins TRBV18 and TRBJ2-5, with D unresolved. Trimming took off 5 bases at V and 7 bases at J, with 14 bases between the two ends. CDR1 KGHSH and CDR2 LQKENI come from the germline V gene. CDR3 size: 13 residues. The CDR3 region has the DNA TGTGCCAGCTCAGATCACGAAGGTGGGACCCAGTACTTC. Amino acids: CASSDHEGGTQYF.

The V gene is TRBV5-5, the J gene TRBJ1-1; tentatively, D is TRBD1 (6 bases). The CDR3 is 13 amino acids. Germline CDR1 reads SGHKS; CDR2 reads YYEKEE (reference sequence). CDR3: CAGTTGLNTEAFF. The CDR3 nucleotides are TGTGCAGGGACAACGGGTCTGAACACTGAAGCTTTCTTT.

This clonotype showed up just a few times. The J gene is TRBJ2-1, the V gene TRBV18; D assignment may be TRBD1 or TRBD2 (5 bases each). V was trimmed by 0 bases and J by 9 bases, leaving 12 bases between them. The V gene's germline CDR1 is KGHSH and CDR2 LQKENI. The CDR3 length is 14 residues. CDR3 nucleotide sequence: TGTGCCAGCTCACCACCGGGACCGAGGGGTGAGCAGTTCTTC. This codes for CASSPPGPRGEQFF.

The rearrangement links TRBV5-6 to TRBJ2-5; tentatively, D is TRBD1 (5 bases). Trimming removed 0 bases from V and 5 bases from J, with 26 bases in between. This CDR3 has 19 amino acids. Germline V CDR1 and CDR2: SGHDT, YYEEEE. The CDR3 sequence is CASSLVRGVTTSISETQYF. Written as DNA, the CDR3 is TGTGCCAGCAGCTTGGTAAGGGGCGTAACCACCTCCATTTCCGAGACCCAGTACTTC.

V and J are TRBV6-5 and TRBJ1-4; TRBD1 is a possible D gene (6 bases). CDR3 length: 15 amino acids. The germline V and J ends were trimmed by 0 bases and 7 bases, with 12 bases remaining between them. Germline loops: CDR1 MNHEY, CDR2 SVGAGI. The CDR3 sequence: CASSYSRGLGEKLFF. The DNA of the CDR3 is TGTGCCAGCAGTTACTCACGGGGGCTAGGTGAAAAACTGTTTTTT.

The V and J genes are TRBV27 and TRBJ1-2; a possible D gene is TRBD1 (6 bases). The CDR3 runs to 13 residues. V gave up 8 bases and J gave up 8 bases, with 18 bases separating them. Germline CDR1 is MNHEY and CDR2 is SMNVEV (reference sequence). CDR3 coding DNA: TGTGCCAGCGGCCCTCGGGGGGCGCGAGGCTACACCTTC. Translation gives CASGPRGARGYTF.